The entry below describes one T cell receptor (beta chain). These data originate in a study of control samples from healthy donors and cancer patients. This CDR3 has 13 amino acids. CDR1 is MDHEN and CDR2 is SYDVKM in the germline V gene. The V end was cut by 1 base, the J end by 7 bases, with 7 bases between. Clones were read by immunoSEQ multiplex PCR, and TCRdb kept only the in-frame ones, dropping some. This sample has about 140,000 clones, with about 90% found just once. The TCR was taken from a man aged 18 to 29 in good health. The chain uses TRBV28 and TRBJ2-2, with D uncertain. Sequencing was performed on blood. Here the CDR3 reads CASSLYIGGELFF. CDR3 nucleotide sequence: TGTGCCAGCAGTTTATACATCGGCGGGGAGCTGTTTTTT.